A selection of T cell receptor beta chains follows, all from one sample in a study of shared clonotypes between healthy human individuals. Profiled with immunoSEQ multiplex PCR; TCRdb holds only in-frame clones, not every one. This table holds roughly 680,000 clones, 72% found once. The sample taken for sequencing was memory CD4+ T cells sorted from blood. The receptor set was obtained from a woman in her 30s in good health. CDR3s include the opening cysteine and the closing phenylalanine or tryptophan. D genes are given only for firm matches. The listing skips clone size in some rows; elsewhere it reads once, few, many or a size class.

TRBV27	TRBJ2-5	.	.	TGTGCCAGCAGTTTATACTACCGGTGGAACCAAGAGACCCAGTACTTC	CASSLYYRWNQETQYF
TRBV7-2	TRBJ2-3	few	TRBD1	TGTGCCAGCAGCTTAATTGCCGGGACAGGGAGAAAAGATACGCAGTATTTT	CASSLIAGTGRKDTQYF
TRBV11-2	TRBJ1-2	.	.	TGTGCCAGCAGCACCGATCCCTTAACAGGTCCCGGCTACACCTTC	CASSTDPLTGPGYTF
TRBV27	TRBJ1-1	.	.	TGTGCCAGCAGTTTCAGGCATTTGAACACTGAAGCTTTCTTT	CASSFRHLNTEAFF
TRBV10-1	TRBJ2-1	few	TRBD1	TGCGCCAGCAGTGAGGACACCGGGACAGGCGGCTACAATGAGCAGTTCTTC	CASSEDTGTGGYNEQFF
TRBV5-1	TRBJ2-7	once	TRBD2	TGCGCCAGCAGCTTCCTAGCGGGAAGCTACGAGCAGTACTTC	CASSFLAGSYEQYF
TRBV18	TRBJ1-1	.	.	TGTGCCAGCTCACCAGTTCCGGGGGCAAATACTGAAGCTTTCTTT	CASSPVPGANTEAFF
TRBV7-2	TRBJ2-7	.	.	TGTGCCAGCAGCCCCCGTACTAGCCTTCTGGAGCAGTACTTC	CASSPRTSLLEQYF
TRBV7-8	TRBJ2-7	.	.	TGTGCCAGCAGCTTGCCTAGGACCGTGGGGAGCTACGAGCAGTACTTC	CASSLPRTVGSYEQYF
TRBV7-3	TRBJ2-5	.	.	TGTGCCAGGTGGGGAAGGGTCGAGCAGGAGACCCAGTACTTC	CARWGRVEQETQYF
TRBV27	TRBJ2-5	.	.	TGTGCCAGCAGTTTATCGGTTGGCAGGGGCCCGGAGACCCAGTACTTC	CASSLSVGRGPETQYF
TRBV5-4	TRBJ2-1	few	TRBD2	TGTGCCAGCAGCTTGCCTAGCGGGAGTTTTTACAATGAGCAGTTCTTC	CASSLPSGSFYNEQFF
TRBV30	TRBJ2-5	.	TRBD2	TGTGCCTGGAGTTTGGGAGTAGCGGGTACTCAAGAGACCCAGTACTTC	CAWSLGVAGTQETQYF
TRBV4-2	TRBJ1-3	.	.	TGTGCCAGCAGCCAAGTTGGGTTTGACAGTGCCTGGCGTGGAAACACCATATATTTT	CASSQVGFDSAWRGNTIYF
TRBV7-2	TRBJ1-5	.	.	TGTGCCAGCAGCCCCCGGAGTGGGAGCGACAATCAGCCCCAGCATTTT	CASSPRSGSDNQPQHF
TRBV9	TRBJ2-1	.	TRBD2	TGTGCCAGCAGCTCATCCACTAGCGGGAGTTGGAATGAGCAGTTCTTC	CASSSSTSGSWNEQFF
TRBV4-2	TRBJ2-1	.	.	TGTGCCAGCAGCCTAGAACAGACTAACAATGAGCAGTTCTTC	CASSLEQTNNEQFF
TRBV27	TRBJ2-7	.	TRBD1	TGTGCCAGCAGTCCAGACAGGGGGGTACACGAGCAGTACTTC	CASSPDRGVHEQYF
TRBV6-5	TRBJ2-5	.	.	TGTGCCAGCACAATGGCGGGGCCGCAAGAGACCCAGTACTTC	CASTMAGPQETQYF
TRBV18	TRBJ2-5	many	.	TGTGCCAGCTCAGCCTTCCAAGAGACCCAGTACTTC	CASSAFQETQYF
TRBV6-1	TRBJ1-2	.	.	TGTGCCAGCAGAGACAGGACCTATGGCTACACCTTC	CASRDRTYGYTF
TRBV5-1	TRBJ1-5	.	.	TGCGCCAGCAGCTTCCGTGACAAGTGGGATGGCAATCAGCCCCAGCATTTT	CASSFRDKWDGNQPQHF
TRBV7-9	TRBJ1-3	.	.	TGTGCCAGCAGCCGCGGGCAGTCTGGAAACACCATATATTTT	CASSRGQSGNTIYF
TRBV25-1	TRBJ2-7	.	TRBD1	TGTGCCAGCAGTGAATTGGGACAGTCCTCCTACGAGCAGTACTTC	CASSELGQSSYEQYF
TRBV6-1	TRBJ2-7	.	.	TGTGCCAGCAGTGAAGCGCATGGGGCGGGCTACGAGCAGTACTTC	CASSEAHGAGYEQYF
TRBV5-1	TRBJ2-6	once	.	TGCGCCAGCAGCTTGGTAGGGGTCTCTGGGGCCAACGTCCTGACTTTC	CASSLVGVSGANVLTF
TRBV9	TRBJ2-7	few	.	TGTGCCAGCAGCGCAGATAGAGACGAGCAGTACTTC	CASSADRDEQYF
TRBV7-2	TRBJ1-1	.	TRBD1	TGTGCCAGCAGCTTAGATTTGGTAAGGGGACAGACGAACACTGAAGCTTTCTTT	CASSLDLVRGQTNTEAFF
TRBV19	TRBJ1-1	.	.	TGTGCCAGTAGTATAGCCGGCAGGGTGGGGACTGAAGCTTTCTTT	CASSIAGRVGTEAFF
TRBV7-2	TRBJ2-2	.	TRBD2	TGTGCCAGCAGCTTAGGGACTAGCACCGGGGAGCTGTTTTTT	CASSLGTSTGELFF
TRBV18	TRBJ1-4	.	TRBD1	TGTGCCAGCTCACCCCTCGGGCAGGGGGCAAGCGAAAAACTGTTTTTT	CASSPLGQGASEKLFF
TRBV19	TRBJ2-2	.	.	TGTGCCAGTAAGGCTCTTCAGGGGCGCAAGAACACCGGGGAGCTGTTTTTT	CASKALQGRKNTGELFF
TRBV19	TRBJ2-1	.	.	TGTGCCAGTAGTTGGCAGGGTGGGAATGAGCAGTTCTTC	CASSWQGGNEQFF
TRBV2	TRBJ2-1	.	TRBD2	TGTGCCAGCAGTGGACTAGCGGGAGAAGTGGAGCAGTTCTTC	CASSGLAGEVEQFF
TRBV28	TRBJ1-1	.	TRBD1	TGTGCCAGCAGTTCTACAGGACAGGGTGAAGCTTTCTTT	CASSSTGQGEAFF
TRBV19	TRBJ1-1	few	.	TGTGCCAGTAGTATAAGAAGGGGTAAAGCTTTCTTT	CASSIRRGKAFF